The 18 T cell receptor beta chains listed next were all sequenced from one sample in a study of blood T cell repertoires in COVID-19. Some clones are missing from TCRdb's copy, which holds only in-frame ones; the method was immunoSEQ multiplex PCR. The table includes more than 95,000 clones, about four fifths detected once. The sample consisted of peripheral blood. The receptors were sampled from a man aged 60 to 69 with acute or convalescent COVID-19.

This chain uses TRBV27 with TRBJ1-6; D is ambiguous. CDR3 length: 13 residues. Germline values: CDR1 MNHEY, CDR2 SMNVEV (reference sequence). The ends were cut back, 2 bases at V and 14 bases at J, with 13 bases in the middle. CDR3 amino acids: CASSLMGRITLHF. The CDR3 nucleotides are TGTGCCAGCAGTTTAATGGGGAGAATTACCCTCCACTTT.

As concerns this clone: Germline and junction disagree at one end, which may indicate a read error. This chain connects TRBV5-1 to TRBJ2-7, with 7 nucleotides matching TRBD1. The CDR3 runs 13 residues. In germline, CDR1 is SGHRS, CDR2 YFSETQ. The CDR3 bases are TGCGCCAGCAGCTTGGCCCAAATGGGGGACAGTAACTTC. Translated, it gives CASSLAQMGDSNF.

The genes are TRBV4-1 and TRBJ1-4; 9 bases map to TRBD1. The germline gives CDR1 MGHRA, CDR2 YSYEKL. CDR3 size: 15 residues. V shed 6 bases, J shed 8 bases, and the junction held 10 bases outside the gene matches. CDR3 in amino acids: CASRDRGQLGEKLFF. The CDR3 region has the DNA TGCGCCAGCAGGGACAGGGGCCAGTTGGGCGAAAAACTGTTTTTT.

The chain uses TRBV7-3 and TRBJ2-5; D gene unclear. Per germline, CDR1 SGHTA and CDR2 FQGTGA. The CDR3 runs 16 residues. V gave up 1 base and J gave up 2 bases, with 14 bases separating them. The CDR3 region is CASSLMPPSLQETQYF. The CDR3 DNA follows: TGTGCCAGCAGCTTAATGCCCCCGTCTCTACAAGAGACCCAGTACTTC. Full variable domain (outside the CDR3, taken from reference TRBV7-3 and TRBJ2-5): GAGVSQTPSNKVTEKGKYVELRCDPISGHTALYWYRQSLGQGPEFLIYFQGTGAADDSGLPNDRFFAVRPEGSVSTLKIQRTERGDSAVYLCASSLMPPSLQETQYFGPGTRLLVL.

The rearrangement uses TRBV20-1 and TRBJ2-7; a possible D gene is TRBD2 (5 bases). CDR1 and CDR2 from the germline V gene are DFQATT and SNEGSKA (reference sequence). Trimming took off 6 bases at V and 4 bases at J, with 10 bases between the two ends. This CDR3 has 11 amino acids. As DNA, the CDR3 is TGCAGTGCCGGGAAGGGTTACGAGCAGTACTTC. Its protein product is CSAGKGYEQYF.

In DNA form, the CDR3 reads TGCGCCAGCACAGGGATTACTTACTTGAACACTGAAGCTTTCTTT. This encodes CASTGITYLNTEAFF. The chain couples TRBV10-2 to TRBJ1-1; D is perhaps TRBD1 (5 bases). The V and J ends lost 7 bases and 0 bases respectively, with 15 bases between them. Germline V gene lookup returns CDR1 WSHSY and CDR2 SAAADI. This CDR3 is built from 15 residues.

The rearrangement joins TRBV5-1 to TRBJ2-7; the match to TRBD2 covers 10 bases. J lost 7 bases, V lost 0 bases, and 7 bases had no gene match. Germline V gene sequence: CDR1 SGHRS, CDR2 YFSETQ. CDR3 length: 15 amino acids. The CDR3 spells CASSLALAGVSEQYF. The CDR3 nucleotides are TGCGCCAGCAGCTTGGCGCTAGCGGGAGTGAGTGAGCAGTACTTC.

This chain uses TRBV19 with TRBJ2-3, with TRBD1 identical over 8 bases. V was pared by 7 bases and J by 5 bases, with 11 bases of the junction left unmatched. The CDR3 extends over 15 amino acids. CDR1 LNHDA and CDR2 SQIVND come from the germline V gene (reference sequence). This CDR3 reads CASNWGQGAGDTQYF. The CDR3 bases are TGTGCCAGTAACTGGGGGCAGGGGGCAGGAGATACGCAGTATTTT.

There are a few counts of this clone. The V call is TRBV11-2, the J call TRBJ1-4; TRBD1 might be the D (6 bases). V lost 1 base and J lost 8, with 14 bases in between. Germline CDR1 reads SGHAT; CDR2 reads FQNNGV. This CDR3 spans 15 amino acids. The CDR3 here is CASSLGFVGGEKLFF. CDR3 nucleotide sequence: TGTGCCAGCAGCTTAGGCTTTGTAGGGGGAGAAAAACTGTTTTTT.

The chain uses TRBV2 and TRBJ1-1, with D tentatively TRBD1 (5 bases). The V end was cut by 6 bases, the J end by 3 bases, with 17 bases between. The CDR3 has 15 amino acids. Germline V CDR1 and CDR2: SNHLY, FYNNEI. Here the CDR3 reads CASSVDRTGDTEAFF. CDR3 nucleotides: TGTGCCAGCAGCGTCGACAGAACCGGAGACACTGAAGCTTTCTTT. The complete variable domain, with remaining parts taken from reference TRBV2 and TRBJ1-1, reads EPEVTQTPSHQVTQMGQEVILRCVPISNHLYFYWYRQILGQKVEFLVSFYNNEISEKSEIFDDQFSVERPDGSNFTLKIRSTKLEDSAMYFCASSVDRTGDTEAFFGQGTRLTVV.

The sample holds many counts of this clone. The chain links TRBV11-2 to TRBJ1-6; D is possibly TRBD1 (5 bases). This CDR3 spans 15 amino acids. V was shortened by 6 bases and J by 7 bases, with 16 bases between the two germline ends. CDR1 SGHAT and CDR2 FQNNGV come from the germline V gene. CDR3 nucleotides: TGTGCCAGCAGTAGTCTCAGGGAACGGAATTCACCCCTCCACTTT. Residues: CASSSLRERNSPLHF.

The genes are TRBV29-1 and TRBJ2-7; the match to TRBD1 covers 8 bases. CDR3 size: 11 residues. Losses at the gene ends were 3 bases for V and 6 bases for J; bases not matched to a gene: 1. Germline values: CDR1 SQVTM, CDR2 ANQGSEA. In DNA, the CDR3 is TGCAGCGTTGACAGGGGGCGCGAGCAGTACTTC. Amino acid sequence: CSVDRGREQYF.

The gene calls are TRBV9 and TRBJ2-1, with D unclear. The CDR3 length is 15 residues. CDR1 and CDR2 from the germline V gene are SGDLS and YYNGEE. V was shortened by 4 bases and J by 7 bases, with 18 bases between the two germline ends. Here the CDR3 reads CASSPRRPPGNEQFF. The CDR3 region has the DNA TGTGCCAGCAGCCCTCGACGCCCCCCCGGGAATGAGCAGTTCTTC.

V gene TRBV7-9 combines with J gene TRBJ2-5; 8 bases fit TRBD1. V lost 3 bases to trimming and J lost 2 bases; unmatched junction nucleotides: 14. Germline CDR1 SEHNR, CDR2 FQNEAQ (reference sequence). The CDR3 contains 18 residues. CDR3 amino acids: CASSFPKGTGRKQETQYF. The CDR3, as DNA: TGTGCCAGCAGCTTCCCAAAAGGGACAGGTCGGAAGCAAGAGACCCAGTACTTC.

This clone was counted between two and nine times. This chain uses TRBV2 with TRBJ2-7; 9 nucleotides agree with TRBD2. The CDR3 extends over 15 amino acids. Trimming removed 1 base from V and 2 bases from J; junction bases left unmatched: 3. Germline V gene sequence: CDR1 SNHLY, CDR2 FYNNEI. The CDR3: CASSEVAGVTYEQYF. CDR3 nucleotide sequence: TGTGCCAGCAGTGAAGTAGCGGGAGTAACCTACGAGCAGTACTTC.

DNA of the CDR3: TGTGCCAGCAGCCCAGGGACAGCCAACACTGAAGCTTTCTTT. It encodes CASSPGTANTEAFF. The chain has TRBV7-2 and TRBJ1-1; 7 nucleotides agree with TRBD1. Germline V gene sequence: CDR1 SGHTA, CDR2 FQGNSA. The CDR3 runs to 14 residues. After removal of 5 bases from V and 2 bases from J, the junction contained 5 bases not matched to a gene.

The table lists this clone with a count of one. The chain couples TRBV5-1 to TRBJ2-3, with TRBD1 identical over 10 bases. This CDR3 contains 18 residues. In germline, CDR1 is SGHRS, CDR2 YFSETQ. V lost 1 base to trimming and J lost 0 bases; unmatched junction nucleotides: 8. The CDR3 loop reads CASSLLGTGASSTDTQYF. The CDR3 bases are TGCGCCAGCAGCTTGTTAGGGACAGGGGCCTCTAGCACAGATACGCAGTATTTT. Drawing the rest from reference TRBV5-1 and TRBJ2-3, the complete variable domain is KAGVTQTPRYLIKTRGQQVTLSCSPISGHRSVSWYQQTPGQGLQFLFEYFSETQRNKGNFPGRFSGRQFSNSRSEMNVSTLELGDSALYLCASSLLGTGASSTDTQYFGPGTRLTVL.

The CDR3 nucleotides are TGTGCCATGGCTTGGGAAGCGGGCAGAGAGGGGCAGTTCTTC. Protein: CAMAWEAGREGQFF. The chain has TRBV10-3 and TRBJ2-1; possibly TRBD2 for D (6 bases). V was clipped by 9 bases and J by 12 bases, with 24 bases between them. Germline values: CDR1 ENHRY, CDR2 SYGVKD. The CDR3 is made up of 14 amino acids.